Listed here are 20 T cell receptor beta chains from one sample, sequenced in a study of regulatory T cells in long-lasting Graves disease. Assembly of TCR beta libraries relied on iRepertoire HTBI primers together with Arm-PCR of CDR3 regions. From the multiplex PCR reads, TCRdb called clonotypes with MiXCR, one entry per CDR3 protein. This sample carries hundreds of thousands of distinct CDR3 sequences, roughly a sixth of them seen once, and the ten largest clones take 25% to 30%. Stated time point: newly diagnosed GD, antithyroid drugs for less than 3 months. PBMC-extracted RNA yielded the TCR library. These sequences were also reported in another study, on T cells in Graves' hyperthyroidism and ophthalmopathy.

The sample was peripheral blood mononuclear cells (PBMCs), taken at new diagnosis, from a patient treated with antithyroid drugs. Receptors originate from a man aged 35-49 years with Graves disease.

The V and J genes are TRBV6-2 or TRBV6-3 and TRBJ2-1; no definite D call. Germline V gene lookup returns CDR1 MNHEY and CDR2 SVGEGT. V gave up 0 bases and J gave up 7 bases, with 13 bases separating them. This CDR3 comprises 15 residues. CDR3 sequence reads: CASSYSSSLLNEQFF. In nucleotides, the CDR3 is TGTGCCAGCAGTTACTCGAGTAGTTTGTTAAATGAGCAGTTCTTC.

In this sample, this clonotype turned up many times. The CDR3 bases are TGTGCCAGCAGCTTAGAGGGGGGGGCTCTCAACTACAATGAGCAGTTCTTC. This gives the protein CASSLEGGALNYNEQFF. The chain uses TRBV7-2 and TRBJ2-1; weak D call: TRBD2 (7 bases). Germline CDR1 and CDR2: SGHTA and FQGNSA. V lost 1 base and J 3 bases, leaving 16 bases between the germline ends. This CDR3 contains 17 residues.

This clonotype appeared many times. The gene calls are TRBV7-2 and TRBJ2-5; 9 bases are a match to TRBD2. Germline V gives CDR1 SGHTA, CDR2 FQGNSA. CDR3 size: 16 residues. V gave up 5 bases and J gave up 1 base; unmatched junction bases: 8. The CDR3 DNA is TGTGCCAGCAGCCCTCGACTAGCGGCGGTCCAAGAGACCCAGTACTTC. Encoded protein: CASSPRLAAVQETQYF.

The gene calls are TRBV11-2 and TRBJ2-3, with D possibly matching TRBD2 (6 bases). Germline V gene data show CDR1 as SGHAT and CDR2 as FQNNGV. The CDR3 extends over 16 amino acids. V shed 5 bases and J shed 1 base, with 16 bases lying between them. In DNA form, the CDR3 reads TGTGCCAGCAGCCAATTCGGGGTAGCGGGCACAGATACGCAGTATTTT. Translation gives CASSQFGVAGTDTQYF.

This clonotype showed up just a few times. This sequence joins TRBV7-8 and TRBJ2-1; 9 positions agree with TRBD1. The CDR3 has 16 residues. V shed 4 bases and J 3 bases; nucleotides not matched to a gene: 7. CDR1 and CDR2 from the germline V gene are SGHVS and FQNEAQ. Here the CDR3 reads CASSYRGLGYYNEQFF. In DNA, the CDR3 is TGTGCCAGCAGCTACAGGGGGCTTGGCTACTACAATGAGCAGTTCTTC.

In its sample, this clonotype was seen many times. V usage is TRBV27 and J usage is TRBJ1-1, with D possibly being TRBD1 (6 bases). The CDR3 runs 14 residues. V was shortened by 3 bases and J by 1 base, with 9 bases between the two germline ends. CDR1 and CDR2 from the germline V gene are MNHEY and SMNVEV (reference sequence). The CDR3: CASSFDRRNTEAFF. The CDR3 region has the DNA TGTGCCAGCAGTTTTGACAGGAGGAACACTGAAGCTTTCTTT.

This clonotype was detected ten times or more. The rearrangement joins TRBV24-1 to TRBJ2-1; possibly TRBD1 or TRBD2 for D (5 bases each). CDR3 length equals 16 residues. V was clipped by 0 bases and J by 0 bases, with 8 bases between them. Germline values: CDR1 KGHDR, CDR2 SFDVKD. The CDR3 loop reads CATSDLAGSSYNEQFF. The DNA of the CDR3 is TGTGCCACCAGTGATTTGGCAGGGAGCTCCTACAATGAGCAGTTCTTC.

This clonotype has at least ten counts. The chain has TRBV11-2 and TRBJ2-1, with D perhaps assigned TRBD1 or TRBD2 (5 bases each). This CDR3 spans 15 amino acids. Per germline, CDR1 SGHAT and CDR2 FQNNGV. V was pared by 1 base and J by 5 bases, with 12 bases between. CDR3 residues: CASSLVRGTHNEQFF. CDR3 nucleotide sequence: TGTGCCAGCAGCTTAGTTAGAGGGACGCACAATGAGCAGTTCTTC.

This chain joins TRBV28 and TRBJ1-6, with 9 bases lining up with TRBD1. V lost 7 bases and J lost 7; bases outside the gene matches: 8. The V gene's germline CDR1 is MDHEN and CDR2 SYDVKM. The CDR3 sequence is 15 residues long. The CDR3 reads CASNPGQGLNSPLHF. CDR3 in DNA: TGTGCCAGCAACCCCGGACAGGGGTTAAATTCACCCCTCCACTTT. Supplemented by reference TRBV28 and TRBJ1-6, the full variable domain reads DVKVTQSSRYLVKRTGEKVFLECVQDMDHENMFWYRQDPGLGLRLIYFSYDVKMKEKGDIPEGYSVSREKKERFSLILESASTNQTSMYLCASNPGQGLNSPLHFGNGTRLTVT.

This clonotype was counted between two and nine times. The chain is built from TRBV5-1 and TRBJ1-6, with a possible D match to TRBD1 (6 bases). The CDR3 sequence is 13 residues long. Germline V gene data show CDR1 as SGHRS and CDR2 as YFSETQ. V lost 2 bases, J lost 16 bases, and 16 bases lay in between. The CDR3 nucleotides are TGCGCCAGCAGCTTCGGGGGCGACCAGCTACTCCACTTT. Its protein is CASSFGGDQLLHF.

This clonotype was observed many times. The chain couples TRBV30 to TRBJ1-4, with a weak D call TRBD1 (5 bases). Per germline, CDR1 GTSNPN and CDR2 SVGIG (reference sequence). The CDR3 consists of 14 residues. Trimming stripped 3 bases from V and 7 bases from J, with 15 bases between. CDR3 amino acids: CAWRAGTWSEKLFF. In DNA form, the CDR3 reads TGTGCCTGGAGGGCCGGGACTTGGAGTGAAAAACTGTTTTTT.

This clonotype showed up just a few times. The rearrangement links TRBV5-8 to TRBJ2-4, with D perhaps matching TRBD1 (5 bases). CDR1 and CDR2 (germline): SGHTS, YDEGEE. The ends were cut back, 4 bases at V and 1 base at J, with 12 bases in the middle. CDR3 length: 15 residues. CDR3 coding DNA: TGTGCCAGCAGCCGCTTCAGGGCGGCCAAAAACATTCAGTACTTC. Protein: CASSRFRAAKNIQYF.

Ten or more counts support this clonotype. The chain uses TRBV5-1 and TRBJ2-1; a possible D gene is TRBD1 (5 bases). CDR3 length: 13 residues. V lost 5 bases and J lost 5, with 11 bases in between. Germline V lookup: CDR1 SGHRS, CDR2 YFSETQ. The CDR3 reads CASRRDSNNEQFF. DNA of the CDR3: TGCGCCAGCAGAAGAGACAGCAACAATGAGCAGTTCTTC.

The chain recombines TRBV27 with TRBJ2-2, with D maybe TRBD1 (5 bases). Germline V gene data show CDR1 as MNHEY and CDR2 as SMNVEV (reference sequence). The CDR3 runs to 12 residues. Trimming cost V 6 bases and J 4 bases, with 6 bases left between them. For the CDR3, the DNA is TGTGCCAGCAGCAGGGCCACCGGGGAGCTGTTTTTT. Residues: CASSRATGELFF.

This clonotype was counted many times. The gene calls are TRBV28 and TRBJ2-5, with no clear D. The germline CDR1 and CDR2 sequences are MDHEN and SYDVKM. This CDR3 is built from 12 residues. Trimming pared 3 bases from V and 6 bases from J, leaving 8 bases between. In nucleotides, the CDR3 is TGTGCCAGCAGTTTCTTAGAGAAGACCCAGTACTTC. Translated, it gives CASSFLEKTQYF.

This clonotype was observed a few times. This rearrangement joins TRBV10-3 to TRBJ2-1, with 8 positions matching TRBD2. J gave up 0 bases and V 6 bases, and 4 bases lay outside the gene matches. The CDR3 has 15 residues. The germline gives CDR1 ENHRY, CDR2 SYGVKD. CDR3 coding DNA: TGTGCCATCAGGGCGAGCGGGAGCTCCTACAATGAGCAGTTCTTC. It yields the protein CAIRASGSSYNEQFF.

Ten or more counts support this clonotype. This chain joins TRBV11-1 and TRBJ2-7; D is undetermined. Germline loops: CDR1 SGHAT, CDR2 FQDESV (reference sequence). This CDR3 spans 13 amino acids. V lost 1 base to trimming and J lost 3 bases, with 7 bases between them. The CDR3 protein is CASSLESGYEQYF. CDR3 DNA: TGTGCCAGCAGCTTAGAATCAGGCTACGAGCAGTACTTC. The variable domain in full, with the rest retrieved from reference TRBV11-1 and TRBJ2-7, is EAEVAQSPRYKITEKSQAVAFWCDPISGHATLYWYRQILGQGPELLVQFQDESVVDDSQLPKDRFSAERLKGVDSTLKIQPAELGDSAMYLCASSLESGYEQYFGPGTRLTVT.

This clonotype was seen at least ten times. The CDR3 is CSATLTNYEQYF. The DNA for the CDR3 is TGCAGTGCTACACTCACGAACTACGAGCAGTACTTC. The chain is built from TRBV20-1 and TRBJ2-7; D is ambiguous. In germline, CDR1 is DFQATT, CDR2 SNEGSKA (reference sequence). The CDR3 has 12 amino acids. Trimming shortened V by 4 bases and J by 3 bases, and 10 bases separated the two germline ends.

This clonotype showed up many times. This chain connects TRBV28 to TRBJ2-5; 9 bases line up with TRBD1. Germline values: CDR1 MDHEN, CDR2 SYDVKM. This CDR3 comprises 14 residues. J lost 5 bases, V lost 8 bases, and 9 bases had no gene match. The CDR3 nucleotides read TGTGCCAGCGGGGAGGGACAGGGTCAGGAGACCCAGTACTTC. It translates to CASGEGQGQETQYF.

This clonotype appeared a few times. Just one base apart from a much larger clone, this may be a read error. The chain carries TRBV28 and TRBJ1-4; D gene ambiguous. Germline V CDR1 and CDR2: MDHEN, SYDVKM. Trimming stripped 9 bases from V and 8 bases from J, with 16 bases between. The CDR3 extends over 13 amino acids. CDR3 in amino acids: CASGAGAGEKLFF. The CDR3 DNA is TGTGCCAGTGGCGCAGGAGCTGGGGAAAAACTGTTTTTT.